This T cell receptor (beta chain) was captured by sequencing in a study of blood T cells in healthy people across ages. Points from the study as a whole: Percentage of naive T cells showed a strong correlation with TCR beta diversity. Aged donors had fewer naive CD4+ cells and lower diversity than long-lived donors. TCR beta diversity, measured per million T cells, fell in a roughly linear way with age.

CDR1 is SEHNR, CDR2 FQNEAQ, per germline (reference sequence). Trimming removed 5 bases from V and 5 bases from J, with 16 bases in between. CDR3 length: 14 amino acids. Primed by a sample-barcoded 5' primer and a J-beta primer mix, a second PCR proceeded for 7 to 11 cycles. Unique molecular identifiers of 12 random nucleotides labeled each cDNA. One entry per CDR3 protein results from TCRdb running MiXCR on the 5' RACE reads. The data hold roughly 1,700,000 distinct CDR3 sequences, with under 30% observed a single time. This clonotype was counted many times. Its antigen is unidentified. The sequenced sample consisted of blood. The sequence derives from a woman in her 30s in good health. V gene TRBV7-9 combines with J gene TRBJ2-7; weak D call: TRBD2 (6 bases). The CDR3 reads CASSLSMWEDEQYF. DNA for the CDR3: TGTGCCAGCAGCCTCTCTATGTGGGAGGACGAGCAGTACTTC.